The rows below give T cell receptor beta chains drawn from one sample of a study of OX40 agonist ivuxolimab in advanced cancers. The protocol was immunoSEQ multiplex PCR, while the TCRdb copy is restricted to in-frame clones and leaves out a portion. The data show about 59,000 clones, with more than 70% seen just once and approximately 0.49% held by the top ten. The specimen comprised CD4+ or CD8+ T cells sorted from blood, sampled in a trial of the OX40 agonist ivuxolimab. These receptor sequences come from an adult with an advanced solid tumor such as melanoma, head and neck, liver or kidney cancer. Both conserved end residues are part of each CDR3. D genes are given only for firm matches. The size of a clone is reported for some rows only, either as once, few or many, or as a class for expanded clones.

CASSLQAGERSEQYF TGCGCCAGCAGCTTGCAGGCGGGAGAAAGAAGTGAGCAGTACTTC TRBV5-1 . TRBJ2-7 TRBD2
CASSLGGEAFF TGTGCCAGCAGCTTGGGCGGCGAAGCTTTCTTT TRBV5-6 . TRBJ1-1 .
CASHSSTDTQYF TGTGCCAGCCACTCTAGCACAGATACGCAGTATTTT TRBV6-5 . TRBJ2-3 .
CASGGFRGTWGETQYF TGTGCCAGCGGTGGTTTTAGGGGGACATGGGGAGAGACCCAGTACTTC TRBV7-3 . TRBJ2-5 .
CASSLLPVNTGELFF TGTGCCAGCAGTTTATTACCGGTCAACACCGGGGAGCTGTTTTTT TRBV27 . TRBJ2-2 .
CATSLAGVIDTQYF TGTGCCACTTCTTTAGCGGGAGTCATAGATACGCAGTATTTT TRBV10-3 . TRBJ2-3 TRBD2
CASSLLSGILGNNEQFF TGTGCCAGCAGCCTCCTGAGCGGGATCTTGGGAAACAATGAGCAGTTCTTC TRBV14 . TRBJ2-1 TRBD2
CASRILQAMNTEAFF TGTGCCAGCAGAATACTTCAGGCCATGAACACTGAAGCTTTCTTT TRBV6-1 . TRBJ1-1 .
CATRGAWGGNTGELFF TGTGCCACCAGAGGAGCTTGGGGGGGGAACACCGGGGAGCTGTTTTTT TRBV27 once TRBJ2-2 TRBD2
CATATTGSYEQYF TGTGCCACCGCAACGACAGGCTCCTACGAGCAGTACTTC TRBV2 . TRBJ2-7 .
CASSQDPGVTEAFF TGTGCCAGCAGCCAAGACCCGGGAGTCACTGAAGCTTTCTTT TRBV4-2 . TRBJ1-1 .
CASSEGQADTQYF TGTGCCAGCAGTGAGGGCCAGGCAGATACGCAGTATTTT TRBV6-1 . TRBJ2-3 .
CASSHPRGLAEFTDTQYF TGTGCCAGCAGCCACCCCCGTGGCCTAGCGGAGTTCACAGATACGCAGTATTTT TRBV4-2 . TRBJ2-3 TRBD2
CATSLGTSGTFYEQYF TGTGCCACCAGCCTAGGGACTAGCGGAACCTTCTACGAGCAGTACTTC TRBV15 few TRBJ2-7 TRBD2
CASGDGFNTGELFF TGTGCCAGCGGGGACGGATTCAACACCGGGGAGCTGTTTTTT TRBV28 . TRBJ2-2 .
CASSVTKEAGGELFF TGTGCCAGCAGTGTAACGAAGGAGGCGGGCGGGGAGCTGTTTTTT TRBV6-5 . TRBJ2-2 .
CASSYSWGDNEQFF TGTGCCAGCAGTTACTCTTGGGGGGACAATGAGCAGTTCTTC TRBV6-5 . TRBJ2-1 .
CASSQHRGLGTGELFF TGTGCCAGCAGCCAGCACAGGGGGCTTGGCACCGGGGAGCTGTTTTTT TRBV14 once TRBJ2-2 TRBD1
CASSLSGGGGETQYF TGTGCCAGCAGCTTGTCGGGCGGAGGGGGAGAGACCCAGTACTTC TRBV5-6 . TRBJ2-5 .
CASSFGPSADTQYF TGCGCCAGCAGCTTTGGACCCAGCGCAGATACGCAGTATTTT TRBV5-1 . TRBJ2-3 .
CAISESSGRGAQETQYF TGTGCCATCAGTGAGTCTAGCGGGAGGGGGGCGCAAGAGACCCAGTACTTC TRBV10-3 . TRBJ2-5 TRBD2
CSVVLWGSMNTEAFF TGCAGCGTGGTTTTATGGGGATCAATGAACACTGAAGCTTTCTTT TRBV29-1 . TRBJ1-1 .
CASSSSGANEKLFF TGTGCCAGCAGCTCCTCAGGGGCTAATGAAAAACTGTTTTTT TRBV7-9 . TRBJ1-4 .
CASSLDAEGNIQYF TGTGCCAGCAGCTTAGATGCGGAGGGGAACATTCAGTACTTC TRBV11-2 . TRBJ2-4 .
CASSQGNSPLHF TGTGCCAGTAGCCAGGGGAATTCACCCCTCCACTTT TRBV19 . TRBJ1-6 .
CASSQVYRSAVGSEQFF TGTGCCAGCAGCCAAGTCTACCGCAGCGCAGTTGGATCCGAGCAGTTCTTC TRBV4-2 . TRBJ2-1 .
CASSPEIGLADTQYF TGTGCCAGCAGCCCCGAAATCGGACTAGCGGACACCCAGTACTTC TRBV7-2 . TRBJ2-5 TRBD2
CASSLIYPDPTDTQYF TGTGCCAGCAGCTTAATTTACCCCGACCCCACAGATACGCAGTATTTT TRBV7-8 . TRBJ2-3 .
CASSPGVAKSYEQYF TGTGCCAGCAGTCCAGGGGTAGCGAAATCCTACGAGCAGTACTTC TRBV5-4 . TRBJ2-7 .
CASSPRTGINTEAFF TGTGCCAGCAGTCCCCGGACGGGGATTAACACTGAAGCTTTCTTT TRBV28 . TRBJ1-1 .
CASSLGGVIYNEQFF TGTGCCAGCAGCTTAGGAGGCGTGATCTACAATGAGCAGTTCTTC TRBV7-2 . TRBJ2-1 .
CAISESASGDTDTQYF TGTGCCATCAGTGAGTCGGCTAGCGGGGACACAGATACGCAGTATTTT TRBV10-3 . TRBJ2-3 TRBD2
CASSYWDRGALSEAFF TGTGCCAGCAGTTACTGGGACAGGGGGGCATTGTCTGAAGCTTTCTTT TRBV6-5 . TRBJ1-1 TRBD1
CASSPLGTGGNEQYF TGTGCCAGCTCACCACTAGGGACAGGGGGCAACGAGCAGTACTTC TRBV18 . TRBJ2-7 TRBD1
CASRGGIGQPQHF TGTGCCAGCAGGGGGGGTATCGGGCAGCCCCAGCATTTT TRBV2 . TRBJ1-5 .
CASSQNRGQGNQPQHF TGTGCCAGCTCACAAAACAGGGGGCAAGGTAATCAGCCCCAGCATTTT TRBV18 . TRBJ1-5 TRBD1
CASSSSLGETQYF TGTGCCAGCAGCTCCTCCCTGGGGGAGACCCAGTACTTC TRBV7-6 . TRBJ2-5 .